This TCR beta chain came from a study of blood T cell repertoires in COVID-19. Overall study: The United States, Italy and Spain supplied acute and convalescent COVID-19 samples. Sources were T cells, B-cell-depleted T cells, or PBMCs; the material itself was cDNA or gDNA.

In the authors' workflow: Reference gene primer amplification in the assay estimated nucleated cell counts. Sequencing used immunoSEQ multiplex PCR; TCRdb keeps in-frame clones, though not all of them. V and J calls and clone size are copied from that table; D and trimming were computed from the DNA. The table records fewer than 200,000 clones, around 90% of them present only once. The CDR3 covers 12 residues. The V end lost 4 bases, the J end lost 2 bases, and 5 bases lay between the germline ends. Germline CDR1 is SGDLS and CDR2 is YYNGEE. Sequencing was carried out using peripheral blood. The chain recombines TRBV9 with TRBJ2-3, with D uncertain. This clonotype originated in a man between 50 and 59 years old with acute or convalescent COVID-19. The CDR3 reads CASSTFTDTQYF. DNA for the CDR3: TGTGCCAGCAGCACTTTCACAGATACGCAGTATTTT.